Listed below are T cell receptor beta chains from one sample, sequenced in a study of graft-versus-host responses after intestinal transplantation. Only in-frame clones appear in the TCRdb table, and some are missing; sequencing was by immunoSEQ multiplex PCR. The data hold fewer than 50,000 clones, with over 75% observed a single time. Sequences were derived from PBMCs, sampled 524 days after transplant. The receptors stem from a human patient who received an intestinal transplant, so some T cells may come from the graft donor. Each CDR3 is given with its conserved first and last residue. D genes are given only for firm matches. Size is stated for part of the rows, as once, few or many counts, or as a class when the clone is expanded.

CASKTAGDSPLHF	TRBJ1-6	-	TRBV30	-
CASSLAWGPDTQYF	TRBJ2-3	-	TRBV5-4	-
CASSLSGGEKLFF	TRBJ1-4	-	TRBV7-8	-
CASSTDTYSYNEQFF	TRBJ2-1	-	TRBV28	-
CASSLGFPGLAGVIDTQYF	TRBJ2-3	TRBD2	TRBV5-1	-
CASSLGTGNNEQFF	TRBJ2-1	TRBD1	TRBV7-9	-
CASSLAGVVEQYF	TRBJ2-7	TRBD2	TRBV27	-
CAWGLDTDTQYF	TRBJ2-3	TRBD2	TRBV30	-
CASSVTGGSGNTIYF	TRBJ1-3	TRBD1	TRBV9	-
CASSLARVGSLNEQYF	TRBJ2-7	-	TRBV28	once
CSVDRGNTGELFF	TRBJ2-2	-	TRBV29-1	-
CASSQTGVQETQYF	TRBJ2-5	-	TRBV7-9	-
CASSPRTSGRGEQYF	-	TRBD2	TRBV27	-
CASSLARLAYEQYF	TRBJ2-7	-	TRBV13	-
CASSLKVTSGRDNEQFF	TRBJ2-1	TRBD2	TRBV7-9	-
CASSLPRGGPSTDTQYF	TRBJ2-3	TRBD2	TRBV9	-
CASSFSGATYEQYF	TRBJ2-7	-	TRBV5-1	-
CASSPGPYNEQFF	TRBJ2-1	-	TRBV6-5	-
CASRIGLAGVEQFF	TRBJ2-1	TRBD2	TRBV28	-
CASSLARGTSGKYNEQFF	TRBJ2-1	TRBD2	TRBV11-2	-
CASSRTLNTEAFF	TRBJ1-1	-	TRBV19	-
CASSPGTGNTEAFF	TRBJ1-1	TRBD1	TRBV18	-
CASSLDTGPNEKLFF	TRBJ1-4	-	TRBV7-9	-
CASSPSYEQYF	TRBJ2-7	-	TRBV6-6	-